The source of this TCR beta chain is a study of T cell repertoires in cytomegalovirus infection. Study summary: A matching HLA type, together with CMV infection, was signaled by public TCR beta signatures.

This clonotype was seen many times. The target antigen is unknown. Using its own MiXCR run on the reads, TCRdb lists one record per CDR3 protein. The data contain 400,000 to 550,000 distinct CDR3 sequences, approximately 10% of them seen just once; the ten biggest clones take up 9.5% to 13%. The germline CDR1 and CDR2 sequences are MDHEN and SYDVKM. Deletions cut 2 bases from V and 5 bases from J, with 6 bases between. The CDR3 has 12 amino acids. Findings and limits, study-wide: The ex vivo response showed dominance by HLA-C-restricted CMV-specific TCR beta clonotypes. Carriers of CMV plus the relevant HLA were identified by cumulative public TCR beta family frequency.

Sequencing was done on a sample of PBMCs. The chain carries TRBV28 and TRBJ2-5; D is uncertain. The receptor comes from a human donor in good health (CMV status not recorded). Some clones in this sample may be carry-over from other donors' samples. Here the CDR3 reads CASSLLRETQYF. Written as DNA, the CDR3 is TGTGCCAGCAGTTTACTGAGGGAGACCCAGTACTTC.